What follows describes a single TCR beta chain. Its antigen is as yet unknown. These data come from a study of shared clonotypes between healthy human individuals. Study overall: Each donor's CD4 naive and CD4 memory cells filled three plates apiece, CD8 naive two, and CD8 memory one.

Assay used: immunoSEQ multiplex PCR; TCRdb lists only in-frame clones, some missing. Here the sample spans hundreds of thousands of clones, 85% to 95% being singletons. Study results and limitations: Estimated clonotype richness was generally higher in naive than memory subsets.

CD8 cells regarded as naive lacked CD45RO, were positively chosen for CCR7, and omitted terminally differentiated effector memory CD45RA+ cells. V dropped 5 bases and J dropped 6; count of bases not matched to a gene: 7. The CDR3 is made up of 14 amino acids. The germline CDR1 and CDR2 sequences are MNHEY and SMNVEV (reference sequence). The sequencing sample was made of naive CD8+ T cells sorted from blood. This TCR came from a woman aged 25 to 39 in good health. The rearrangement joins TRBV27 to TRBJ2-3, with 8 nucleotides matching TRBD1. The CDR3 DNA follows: TGTGCCAGCAGTACGCGACAGGGGACCGATACGCAGTATTTT. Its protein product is CASSTRQGTDTQYF.